The 10 T cell receptor beta chains presented below share a single source sample, sequenced in a study of control samples from healthy donors and cancer patients. The repertoire was sequenced with immunoSEQ multiplex PCR; TCRdb's copy has only in-frame clones and lacks some. Of roughly 52,000 clones listed, 95% to 97% are singletons. Sequencing was carried out using blood. The receptors come from a woman between 25 and 40 years old in good health.

V is TRBV7-9 and J is TRBJ2-1, with D perhaps TRBD2 (6 bases). Germline CDR1 SEHNR, CDR2 FQNEAQ (reference sequence). The CDR3 is 16 amino acids. Trimming removed 2 bases from V and 1 base from J, with 12 bases in between. CDR3 protein: CASSLSGGTSYNEQFF. The CDR3 bases are TGTGCCAGCAGCTTATCGGGCGGGACTTCCTACAATGAGCAGTTCTTC.

The V and J genes are TRBV29-1 and TRBJ2-7; TRBD1 aligns across 7 bases. Germline V CDR1 and CDR2: SQVTM, ANQGSEA. The CDR3 length is 13 residues. The ends lost 7 bases at V and 3 bases at J; junction bases unmatched: 9. For the CDR3, the DNA is TGCAGCGCCCGGCAAGGGGGCGGCTACGAGCAGTACTTC. Its translation: CSARQGGGYEQYF.

Worth noting for this clone: A read error may account for a junction end that differs from germline. For the CDR3, the DNA is TGTGCCAGCATAGCCCGGGACAGGGTATATTTT. It encodes CASIARDRVYF. The V and J genes are TRBV27 and TRBJ1-5; the match to TRBD1 covers 9 bases. From germline, CDR1 is MNHEY and CDR2 SMNVEV (reference sequence). CDR3 length: 11 residues.

CDR3 region: CASSTGAGNEQFF. The DNA for the CDR3 is TGTGCCAGTTCCACAGGGGCTGGGAATGAGCAGTTCTTC. The chain carries TRBV5-4 and TRBJ2-1; 7 bases map to TRBD1. J lost 7 bases, V lost 8 bases, and 9 bases had no gene match. There are 13 residues in the CDR3. Germline CDR1 SGHNT, CDR2 YYREEE (reference sequence).

This chain joins TRBV28 and TRBJ2-5, with TRBD2 matching over 8 bases. CDR3 length equals 16 residues. Germline V gives CDR1 MDHEN, CDR2 SYDVKM. The V segment lost 4 bases and the J segment 5 bases; nucleotides outside the gene matches: 12. The CDR3 coding sequence is TGTGCCAGCAGTTCTCGGGGGGGGTTGGTCAAGGAGACCCAGTACTTC. It is translated as CASSSRGGLVKETQYF.

V is TRBV7-2 and J is TRBJ2-2; TRBD1 agrees at 9 bases. Germline V gene data show CDR1 as SGHTA and CDR2 as FQGNSA. Losses at the gene ends were 5 bases for V and 5 bases for J; bases not matched to a gene: 12. The CDR3 is 17 residues long. CDR3 DNA sequence: TGTGCCAGCAGCCGGGTGGGCTCGACAGGGGGTACCGGGGAGCTGTTTTTT. It is translated as CASSRVGSTGGTGELFF.

The chain is built from TRBV27 and TRBJ2-2; D is possibly TRBD1 or TRBD2 (5 bases each). The CDR3 has 14 amino acids. In germline, CDR1 is MNHEY, CDR2 SMNVEV (reference sequence). Trimming removed 4 bases from V and 5 bases from J, with 11 bases in between. CDR3 residues: CASSSGAGTGELFF. The CDR3 nucleotides read TGTGCCAGCAGTTCCGGGGCTGGGACCGGGGAGCTGTTTTTT.

The J gene is TRBJ2-1, the V gene TRBV28; tentative D call: TRBD2 (6 bases). The CDR3 contains 17 residues. Germline V gene sequence: CDR1 MDHEN, CDR2 SYDVKM. V lost 7 bases and J lost 5, with 24 bases in between. CDR3 DNA: TGTGCCAGCAAACTGGGGGGTTTGGTAATTCCTAACAATGAGCAGTTCTTC. This translates into CASKLGGLVIPNNEQFF. Full variable domain (outside the CDR3, taken from reference TRBV28 and TRBJ2-1): DVKVTQSSRYLVKRTGEKVFLECVQDMDHENMFWYRQDPGLGLRLIYFSYDVKMKEKGDIPEGYSVSREKKERFSLILESASTNQTSMYLCASKLGGLVIPNNEQFFGPGTRLTVL.

This chain joins TRBV7-9 and TRBJ2-3; no clear D. The CDR3 spans 10 residues. Trimming removed 3 bases at V and 14 bases at J, with 9 bases between. Germline V gives CDR1 SEHNR, CDR2 FQNEAQ (reference sequence). In nucleotides, the CDR3 is TGTGCCAGCAGCTTGATGAACACGTATTTT. Protein: CASSLMNTYF.

V is TRBV10-1 and J is TRBJ2-3; weak D call: TRBD2 (6 bases). This CDR3 comprises 14 residues. Germline assignment: CDR1 WNHNN and CDR2 SYGVQD (reference sequence). The V end lost 4 bases, the J end lost 4 bases, and 12 bases lay between the germline ends. CDR3 DNA sequence: TGCGCCAGCAGTGTGGGGGAGGCAGCAGATACGCAGTATTTT. Encoded protein: CASSVGEAADTQYF.